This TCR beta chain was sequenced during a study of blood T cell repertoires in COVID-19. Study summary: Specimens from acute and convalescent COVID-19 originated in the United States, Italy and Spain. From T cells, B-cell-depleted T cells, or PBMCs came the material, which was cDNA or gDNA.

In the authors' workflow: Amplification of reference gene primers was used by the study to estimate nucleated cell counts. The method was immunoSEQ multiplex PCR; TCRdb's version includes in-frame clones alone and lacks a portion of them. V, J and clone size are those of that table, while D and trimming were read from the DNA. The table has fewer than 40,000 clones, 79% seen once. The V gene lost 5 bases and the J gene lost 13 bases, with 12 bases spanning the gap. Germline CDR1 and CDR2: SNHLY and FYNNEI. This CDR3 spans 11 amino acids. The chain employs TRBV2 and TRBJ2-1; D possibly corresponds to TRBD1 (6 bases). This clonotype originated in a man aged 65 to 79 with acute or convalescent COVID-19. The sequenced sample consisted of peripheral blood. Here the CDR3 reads CASSLRTAQFF. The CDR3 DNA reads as TGTGCCAGCAGTCTTCGGACAGCTCAGTTCTTC.